This passage covers 32 T cell receptor beta chains from one sample sequenced in a study of blood T cell repertoires in COVID-19. Sequencing was performed with immunoSEQ multiplex PCR; in TCRdb, only in-frame clones are kept and a portion is missing. The table records over 300,000 clones, about 84% of them present only once. Sequencing was done on a sample of peripheral blood. The source is a woman aged 50 to 65 with acute or convalescent COVID-19.

The V call is TRBV6-7, the J call TRBJ1-3, with D tentatively TRBD1 (6 bases). TRBV6-7 is filed as an ORF, its function uncertain. The CDR3 covers 21 residues. Trimming removed 2 bases at V and 0 bases at J, with 26 bases between. The CDR3 here is CASSYQPGTPIPPTSGNTIYF. The CDR3 bases are TGTGCCAGCAGTTACCAACCCGGGACACCTATCCCCCCTACCTCTGGAAACACCATATATTTT.

This clone was found a few times. V gene TRBV7-2 combines with J gene TRBJ2-7; perhaps TRBD1 as D (6 bases). The CDR3 contains 17 residues. V lost 1 base and J lost 2, with 18 bases in between. Per the germline V gene, CDR1 is SGHTA and CDR2 is FQGNSA. DNA for the CDR3: TGTGCCAGCAGCTTAGTTGGGGCACGGACAGAGACCTACGAGCAGTACTTC. Residues: CASSLVGARTETYEQYF.

The V and J genes are TRBV28 and TRBJ1-2; D is unresolved. V was cut by 3 bases and J by 7 bases, with 9 bases left in between. Germline CDR1 MDHEN, CDR2 SYDVKM. The CDR3 covers 12 residues. The CDR3 DNA follows: TGTGCCAGCAGTTTCGGGGTCGTTGGCTACACCTTC. Protein: CASSFGVVGYTF.

The chain uses TRBV28 and TRBJ2-1; 7 positions agree with TRBD2. Germline V gene lookup returns CDR1 MDHEN and CDR2 SYDVKM. V lost 5 bases, J lost 6 bases, and 10 bases stayed unmatched. The CDR3 has 15 residues. This CDR3 is CASSTHWEGGNEQFF. CDR3 in DNA: TGTGCCAGCAGTACACACTGGGAGGGTGGCAATGAGCAGTTCTTC.

The genes are TRBV19 and TRBJ2-1; 15 nucleotides match TRBD2. The CDR3 sequence is 21 residues long. Germline CDR1 LNHDA, CDR2 SQIVND (reference sequence). Losses at the gene ends were 1 base for V and 7 bases for J; bases not matched to a gene: 17. CDR3 residues: CASSIVKGLAGGPTFWNEQFF. DNA of the CDR3: TGTGCCAGTAGTATAGTGAAAGGACTAGCGGGAGGGCCAACCTTCTGGAATGAGCAGTTCTTC.

This clone was recorded a few times. V usage is TRBV6-6 and J usage is TRBJ2-1; 12 positions match TRBD2. CDR1 and CDR2 (germline): MNHNY, SVGAGI (reference sequence). Trimming took 0 bases from V and 5 from J; bases not matched to a gene: 2. The CDR3 has 16 amino acids. The CDR3 DNA follows: TGTGCCAGCAGTTACTCTTCTAGCGGGAGGGACAATGAGCAGTTCTTC. Translation gives CASSYSSSGRDNEQFF.

The gene calls are TRBV3-1 (or the pseudogene TRBV3-2) and TRBJ2-7; 8 bases match TRBD1. V was clipped by 0 bases and J by 4 bases; unmatched bases: 8. CDR3 length: 16 amino acids. Germline CDR1 LGHDT, CDR2 YNNKEL (reference sequence). The CDR3 sequence: CASSQDSGQEYYEQYF. In DNA, the CDR3 is TGTGCCAGCAGCCAAGATTCGGGACAGGAGTATTACGAGCAGTACTTC.

The chain joins TRBV7-9 to TRBJ1-2; 8 nucleotides agree with TRBD1. The CDR3 extends over 15 amino acids. Germline V gives CDR1 SEHNR, CDR2 FQNEAQ (reference sequence). The trim removed 3 bases at V and 0 bases at J, leaving 3 bases unmatched. The CDR3 DNA reads TGTGCCAGCAGCTTGGGACAGGCGTCTAACTATGGCTACACCTTC. Translating gives CASSLGQASNYGYTF.

The chain employs TRBV27 and TRBJ1-2; 8 bases are shared with TRBD1. CDR3 size: 17 residues. Germline CDR1 and CDR2: MNHEY and SMNVEV (reference sequence). V was pared by 6 bases and J by 8 bases, with 20 bases of the junction left unmatched. Written as DNA, the CDR3 is TGTGCCAGCAGCGATCATGGCCTAACAGGGGGGGCATCGGGCTACACCTTC. This encodes CASSDHGLTGGASGYTF.

The chain links TRBV7-9 to TRBJ2-7; 9 nucleotides line up with TRBD2. This CDR3 is 14 amino acids long. The V gene end was trimmed by 2 bases and the J gene end by 3 bases; junction bases not matched to a gene: 2. Looked up from germline, CDR1 is SEHNR and CDR2 is FQNEAQ (reference sequence). The CDR3, as DNA: TGTGCCAGCAGCTTAATAGCGGGAGACTACGAGCAGTACTTC. This sequence encodes CASSLIAGDYEQYF.

The chain joins TRBV4-2 to TRBJ2-1; weak D call: TRBD2 (6 bases). The CDR3 extends over 16 amino acids. V was clipped by 0 bases and J by 4 bases, with 13 bases between them. Germline V gene lookup returns CDR1 LGHNA and CDR2 YNFKEQ. CDR3 nucleotide sequence: TGTGCCAGCAGCCAAGAGCCCGGGAGTCGGTACAATGAGCAGTTCTTC. It codes for CASSQEPGSRYNEQFF.

Turning to this clone: Other DNA sequences from this sample encode an identical CDR3 as well. This sequence joins TRBV6-5 and TRBJ1-1; no firm D call. CDR3 length: 13 residues. Germline loops: CDR1 MNHEY, CDR2 SVGAGI. Trimming left V 2 bases short and J 1 base short, with 5 bases between. CDR3 sequence reads: CASSYRGNTEAFF. CDR3 nucleotide sequence: TGTGCCAGCAGTTACAGAGGGAACACTGAAGCTTTCTTT.

This sequence joins TRBV5-6 and TRBJ1-2, with 7 bases fitting TRBD1. Germline CDR1 is SGHDT and CDR2 is YYEEEE. The CDR3 sequence is 13 residues long. V shed 2 bases, J shed 7 bases, and the junction held 5 bases outside the gene matches. The CDR3 here is CASSLQGSTGYTF. As DNA, the CDR3 is TGTGCCAGCAGCTTACAGGGGTCTACTGGCTACACCTTC.

The CDR3 loop reads CASSSPGAAGDYEQYF. The DNA for the CDR3 is TGCGCCAGCAGCTCCCCAGGGGCAGCGGGGGACTACGAGCAGTACTTC. The rearrangement links TRBV5-1 to TRBJ2-7, with 8 bases lining up with TRBD2. V gave up 3 bases and J gave up 3 bases; unmatched junction bases: 11. Germline-derived CDR1 and CDR2 are SGHRS and YFSETQ. The CDR3 is 16 amino acids.

The gene calls are TRBV11-2 and TRBJ2-2; 8 bases line up with TRBD2. Looked up from germline, CDR1 is SGHAT and CDR2 is FQNNGV. This CDR3 has 17 residues. The junction had 12 bases not matched to a gene; V was cut back by 4 bases and J by 5 bases. This CDR3 is CASSSPRSGSRTGELFF. The DNA for the CDR3 is TGTGCCAGCAGCTCCCCCAGGAGCGGGAGCCGGACCGGGGAGCTGTTTTTT.

The chain recombines TRBV28 with TRBJ1-2; maybe TRBD1 (5 bases). The V end lost 3 bases, the J end lost 8 bases, and 13 bases lay between the germline ends. There are 13 residues in the CDR3. Germline assignment: CDR1 MDHEN and CDR2 SYDVKM. The CDR3 reads CASSLRQRKGYTF. The DNA of the CDR3 is TGTGCCAGCAGTTTGCGACAGAGGAAGGGCTACACCTTC.

The CDR3 here is CAWGYRGTGELFF. In nucleotides, the CDR3 is TGTGCCTGGGGTTACAGGGGCACCGGGGAGCTGTTTTTT. The rearrangement uses TRBV30 and TRBJ2-2; 7 nucleotides line up with TRBD1. V trimming: 5 bases; J trimming: 4 bases; junction bases outside the gene matches: 4. CDR3 length: 13 amino acids. The germline CDR1 and CDR2 sequences are GTSNPN and SVGIG (reference sequence).

The V call is TRBV18, the J call TRBJ1-1, with D hard to call. This CDR3 region has 13 residues. The V end was cut by 6 bases, the J end by 4 bases, with 12 bases between. The germline gives CDR1 KGHSH, CDR2 LQKENI. The CDR3 sequence is CASSEGMSTEAFF. As DNA, the CDR3 is TGTGCCAGCTCTGAGGGAATGAGCACTGAAGCTTTCTTT. Complete variable domain (other parts from reference TRBV18 and TRBJ1-1): NAGVMQNPRHLVRRRGQEARLRCSPMKGHSHVYWYRQLPEEGLKFMVYLQKENIIDESGMPKERFSAEFPKEGPSILRIQQVVRGDSAAYFCASSEGMSTEAFFGQGTRLTVV.

This clone was detected many times. Other nucleotide sequences from this sample produce the same CDR3. The chain employs TRBV27 and TRBJ2-7; D remains unclear. Germline CDR1 MNHEY, CDR2 SMNVEV (reference sequence). V was trimmed by 6 bases and J by 2 bases, leaving 11 bases between them. CDR3 size: 13 residues. In DNA, the CDR3 is TGTGCCAGCAGCCCAGTATCCCCCTACGAGCAGTACTTC. Its protein is CASSPVSPYEQYF.

This chain connects TRBV11-3 to TRBJ2-3; 11 bases align to TRBD1. The J segment lost 2 bases and the V segment lost 5 bases, leaving 6 bases of the junction unmatched. Germline values: CDR1 SGHNT, CDR2 YENEEA. This CDR3 is built from 16 residues. CDR3 bases: TGTGCCAGCAGCGTTGGGACAGGGGGGTCCACAGATACGCAGTATTTT. As protein: CASSVGTGGSTDTQYF. The complete variable domain, with remaining parts taken from reference TRBV11-3 and TRBJ2-3, reads EAGVVQSPRYKIIEKKQPVAFWCNPISGHNTLYWYLQNLGQGPELLIRYENEEAVDDSQLPKDRFSAERLKGVDSTLKIQPAELGDSAVYLCASSVGTGGSTDTQYFGPGTRLTVL.

This clone was detected once. The rearrangement uses TRBV18 and TRBJ1-2, with a possible D match to TRBD1 (5 bases). The ends were cut back, 2 bases at V and 4 bases at J, with 14 bases in the middle. The germline V gene has CDR1 KGHSH and CDR2 LQKENI. This CDR3 region has 15 residues. The CDR3: CASSPTGEGFYGYTF. The DNA for the CDR3 is TGTGCCAGCTCACCAACGGGGGAGGGATTCTATGGCTACACCTTC.

The chain joins TRBV18 to TRBJ2-7; 13 nucleotides match TRBD2. Trimming at V came to 0 bases and at J to 4 bases, leaving 3 bases not matched to a gene. Germline V CDR1 and CDR2: KGHSH, LQKENI. The CDR3 has 16 amino acids. The CDR3 DNA sequence: TGTGCCAGCTCACCACCGGGACTAGCGGGATATTACGAGCAGTACTTC. Its protein product is CASSPPGLAGYYEQYF.

This clone was counted a single time. CDR3 DNA sequence: TGTGCCAGCAGCTACGAGGCAGGAGGCACTGAAGCTTTCTTT. Encoded protein: CASSYEAGGTEAFF. The J gene is TRBJ1-1, the V gene TRBV6-6; D gene uncertain. Trimming took off 6 bases at V and 4 bases at J, with 15 bases between the two ends. Germline loops: CDR1 MNHNY, CDR2 SVGAGI (reference sequence). The CDR3 loop spans 14 amino acids.

This clone was detected only once. The V and J genes are TRBV7-2 and TRBJ1-2; possibly TRBD1 for D (5 bases). This CDR3 is 13 amino acids long. Per the germline V gene, CDR1 is SGHTA and CDR2 is FQGNSA. Trimming took off 5 bases at V and 4 bases at J, with 11 bases between the two ends. The CDR3 spells CASSQQEGYGYTF. The CDR3 DNA is TGTGCCAGCAGCCAACAGGAGGGCTATGGCTACACCTTC.

This chain connects TRBV7-2 to TRBJ1-5; the match to TRBD1 covers 8 bases. This CDR3 region has 15 residues. V shed 0 bases and J 4 bases; nucleotides not matched to a gene: 2. Per the germline V gene, CDR1 is SGHTA and CDR2 is FQGNSA. The CDR3 DNA reads as TGTGCCAGCAGCTTAGCGGACAGGGAGAATCAGCCCCAGCATTTT. It yields the protein CASSLADRENQPQHF. The variable domain in full, with the rest retrieved from reference TRBV7-2 and TRBJ1-5, is GAGVSQSPSNKVTEKGKDVELRCDPISGHTALYWYRQSLGQGLEFLIYFQGNSAPDKSGLPSDRFSAERTGGSVSTLTIQRTQQEDSAVYLCASSLADRENQPQHFGDGTRLSIL.

The CDR3 sequence: CATSELQGYGYTF. CDR3 bases: TGTGCCACCAGTGAACTACAGGGTTATGGCTACACCTTC. This chain uses TRBV24-1 with TRBJ1-2, with D tentatively TRBD1 (6 bases). CDR1 and CDR2 from the germline V gene are KGHDR and SFDVKD. V was cut by 4 bases and J by 5 bases, with 10 bases left in between. The CDR3 is made up of 13 amino acids.

The chain has TRBV6-2 or TRBV6-3 and TRBJ2-5, with TRBD1 matching over 11 bases. The V and J ends lost 7 bases and 5 bases, in that order; junction bases with no gene match: 9. The CDR3 length is 15 residues. Germline loops: CDR1 MNHEY, CDR2 SVGEGT. CDR3 sequence reads: CASTPAGTGGETQYF. The CDR3 DNA sequence: TGTGCCAGCACCCCCGCCGGGACAGGGGGTGAGACCCAGTACTTC.

DNA of the CDR3: TGTGCCAGCAGCCAATTAGGAGGAGCTGGGGCCAACGTCCTGACTTTC. It encodes CASSQLGGAGANVLTF. The rearrangement uses TRBV14 and TRBJ2-6; D is possibly TRBD2 (5 bases). The V end was cut by 2 bases, the J end by 2 bases, with 10 bases between. Germline V gives CDR1 SGHDN, CDR2 FVKESK. CDR3 length: 16 residues.

The chain recombines TRBV7-6 with TRBJ2-7; 10 positions match TRBD1. Looked up from germline, CDR1 is SGHVS and CDR2 is FNYEAQ. V shed 5 bases, J shed 1 base, and the junction held 8 bases outside the gene matches. This CDR3 has 16 residues. Written as DNA, the CDR3 is TGTGCCAGCAGCGTTGACAGGGGGCGAGGTTCCTACGAGCAGTACTTC. Translation: CASSVDRGRGSYEQYF.

This chain links TRBV6-4 with TRBJ1-1; 7 bases line up with TRBD1. Germline V CDR1 and CDR2: MRHNA, SNTAGT. The trim removed 5 bases at V and 6 bases at J, leaving 9 bases unmatched. This CDR3 region has 14 residues. The DNA of the CDR3 is TGTGCCAGCAGTCCCGACAGGGCGGATTCTGAAGCTTTCTTT. Its protein is CASSPDRADSEAFF.

The chain carries TRBV29-1 and TRBJ1-1, with 7 positions matching TRBD1. The CDR3 runs to 11 residues. The germline CDR1 and CDR2 sequences are SQVTM and ANQGSEA. The ends lost 6 bases at V and 6 bases at J; junction bases unmatched: 4. The DNA for the CDR3 is TGCAGCGTGCAGGGGGTCGCTGAAGCTTTCTTT. It specifies CSVQGVAEAFF. The full variable domain, with the rest looked up from reference TRBV29-1 and TRBJ1-1, is SAVISQKPSRDICQRGTSLTIQCQVDSQVTMMFWYRQQPGQSLTLIATANQGSEATYESGFVIDKFPISRPNLTFSTLTVSNMSPEDSSIYLCSVQGVAEAFFGQGTRLTVV.

The CDR3 reads CASGLAGFTDTQYF. CDR3 sequence (DNA): TGTGCCAGCGGGCTAGCGGGTTTCACAGATACGCAGTATTTT. The V gene is TRBV7-2, the J gene TRBJ2-3; 8 bases fit TRBD2. Trimming removed 8 bases from V and 2 bases from J; junction bases left unmatched: 6. From germline, CDR1 is SGHTA and CDR2 FQGNSA. The CDR3 length is 14 residues.